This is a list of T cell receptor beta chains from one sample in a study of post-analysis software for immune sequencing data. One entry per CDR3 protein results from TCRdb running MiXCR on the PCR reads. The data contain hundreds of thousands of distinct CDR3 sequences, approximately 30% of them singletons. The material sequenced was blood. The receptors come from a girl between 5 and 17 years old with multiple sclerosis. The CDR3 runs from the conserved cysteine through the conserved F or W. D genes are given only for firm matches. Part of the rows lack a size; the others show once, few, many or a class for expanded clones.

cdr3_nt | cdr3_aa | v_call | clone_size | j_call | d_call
TGCAGTGCTAGAGAGATGGGGAAGCAAGAGACCCAGTACTTC | CSAREMGKQETQYF | TRBV20-1 | once | TRBJ2-5 | -
TGCGCCAGCAGCTGGGGACTAGCGGGGGGGGCGAATGAGCAGTTCTTC | CASSWGLAGGANEQFF | TRBV5-1 | few | TRBJ2-1 | TRBD2
TGTGCCACCAGTGCCCCCGGGTCGGGGGAGACCCAGTACTTC | CATSAPGSGETQYF | TRBV24-1 | few | TRBJ2-5 | -
TGTGCCAGCGCCCCCGGGGTGTCTGAAGCTTTCTTT | CASAPGVSEAFF | TRBV2 | - | TRBJ1-1 | -
TGCAGTGCTAGTAGGGGACCCGACAGTTCCTACGAGCAGTACTTC | CSASRGPDSSYEQYF | TRBV20-1 | - | TRBJ2-7 | -
TGCAGTGCTAGAGTAAAACTAGCGGTACAAACAGATACGCAGTATTTT | CSARVKLAVQTDTQYF | TRBV20-1 | few | TRBJ2-3 | TRBD2
TGTGCCAGCAGCCAAGTAGAGGGTAGATTGAACACTGAAGCTTTCTTT | CASSQVEGRLNTEAFF | TRBV3-1 | - | TRBJ1-1 | -
TGCAGTGCTAGAGTGGCGATCGGCGGGATGACTGAAGCTTTCTTT | CSARVAIGGMTEAFF | TRBV20-1 | - | TRBJ1-1 | -
TGTGCCAGCAGCATCATCAAGGACCCCACAGATACGCAGTATTTT | CASSIIKDPTDTQYF | TRBV6-1 | few | TRBJ2-3 | -
TGTGCCATCAGCAAAACCGGGACAGAAAGCACAGATACGCAGTATTTT | CAISKTGTESTDTQYF | TRBV10-3 | - | TRBJ2-3 | TRBD1
TGCGCCAGCAGCCAAGATTTTCAGGGAAGCACGGGCTACACCTTC | CASSQDFQGSTGYTF | TRBV4-3 | - | TRBJ1-2 | -
TGTGCCAGCAGTGGGCGGAGGACCGGCAATCAGCCCCAGCATTTT | CASSGRRTGNQPQHF | TRBV2 | - | TRBJ1-5 | -
TGCAGTGCGCCGATCATTACTAGTTGGTCGCCGTTCTTC | CSAPIITSWSPFF | TRBV20-1 | - | TRBJ2-1 | -
TGTGCCGGCAGTTTACACGACAGGGTCTCCTACAATGAGCAGTTCTTC | CAGSLHDRVSYNEQFF | TRBV27 | - | TRBJ2-1 | TRBD1
TGCGCCAGCAGCTTAAAGACTAGCGGGAGCACAGATACGCAGTATTTT | CASSLKTSGSTDTQYF | TRBV5-1 | - | TRBJ2-3 | TRBD2
TGCAGCGTTGATGGGGTGACAGATACGCAGTATTTT | CSVDGVTDTQYF | TRBV29-1 | few | TRBJ2-3 | -
TGTGCCAGCAGTTACGAAGGTCCGGGGGCCAACGTCCTGACTTTC | CASSYEGPGANVLTF | TRBV6-2/TRBV6-3 | few | TRBJ2-6 | -
TGTGCCAGCAGTTACACCGGGACAGCTAATGAAAAACTGTTTTTT | CASSYTGTANEKLFF | TRBV6-5 | few | TRBJ1-4 | TRBD1
TGCGCCAGCAGCTTGGACGCCCAACTAGCGGGAGGGTACACCGGGGAGCTGTTTTTT | CASSLDAQLAGGYTGELFF | TRBV5-1 | - | TRBJ2-2 | TRBD2
TGCAGTGCTAGTACTAGCGGGAGGGTCAATGAGCAGTTCTTC | CSASTSGRVNEQFF | TRBV20-1 | many | TRBJ2-1 | TRBD2
TGCAGTGCTGATTCCGTAGCTGGGGCCAACGTCCTGACTTTC | CSADSVAGANVLTF | TRBV20-1 | few | TRBJ2-6 | -
TGTGCCACCAGTGATTTTATGTCCTCCGGTGGGGAGACCCAGTACTTC | CATSDFMSSGGETQYF | TRBV24-1 | - | TRBJ2-5 | -
TGTGCCAGCAGCTTAGGAGGATTTCGGGGGGCCGGGGAGCTGTTTTTT | CASSLGGFRGAGELFF | TRBV7-2 | - | TRBJ2-2 | TRBD2
TGTGCCAGCAGCCAACAATACAGGGCTGGCTACACCTTC | CASSQQYRAGYTF | TRBV3-1 | - | TRBJ1-2 | -
TGCAGTGCTAGAGGCCCGTCCAATGAAAAACTGTTTTTT | CSARGPSNEKLFF | TRBV20-1 | few | TRBJ1-4 | -
TGTGCCAGCAGCCCTGACAGGAGCTCCTACAATGAGCAGTTCTTC | CASSPDRSSYNEQFF | TRBV12-3/TRBV12-4 | many | TRBJ2-1 | -
TGCAGTGCTAGAGAGGGGGGGACAGGTGGAGATACGCAGTATTTT | CSAREGGTGGDTQYF | TRBV20-1 | - | TRBJ2-3 | -
TGTGCCAGCAGCCTAGAAGGGGGGGCGCTGAATGAGCAGTTCTTC | CASSLEGGALNEQFF | TRBV7-2 | many | TRBJ2-1 | -
TGCGCCAGCAGCTTGGCGGGCGGGGTATCGTACAATGAGCAGTTCTTC | CASSLAGGVSYNEQFF | TRBV5-1 | - | TRBJ2-1 | -
TGTGCCAGCAGCTTTATCGGGGTGGACGAGCAGTACTTC | CASSFIGVDEQYF | TRBV5-6 | - | TRBJ2-7 | -
TGTGCCAGCAGCTTACCGCGGGAGAAGGAGACCCAGTACTTC | CASSLPREKETQYF | TRBV5-5 | - | TRBJ2-5 | TRBD2
TGCAGCGCCCGGGACAGCCTGAGGTCACCCCTCCACTTT | CSARDSLRSPLHF | TRBV29-1 | - | TRBJ1-6 | TRBD1
TGTGCCAGCAGCTTAGGGGGTGTCTCTGCCTACGAGCAGTACTTC | CASSLGGVSAYEQYF | TRBV7-9 | - | TRBJ2-7 | -
TGCAGTGCTCCTTGGGGTAGCGGGGAAAACTACGAGCAGTACTTC | CSAPWGSGENYEQYF | TRBV20-1 | few | TRBJ2-7 | TRBD2
TGCAGCGTCCGCCCGCTAGGACTAGCGGGGGAGACCCAGTACTTC | CSVRPLGLAGETQYF | TRBV29-1 | - | TRBJ2-5 | TRBD2
TGCAGTGCTAGAGATCGATGGCTAGCGGGAAGCGGTGAGCAGTTCTTC | CSARDRWLAGSGEQFF | TRBV20-1 | - | TRBJ2-1 | TRBD2
TGTGCCAGCAGCCCAGGAGGGACCGGAGCGAACACTGAAGCTTTCTTT | CASSPGGTGANTEAFF | TRBV11-1 | few | TRBJ1-1 | -